The entry below gives a single T cell receptor beta chain sequence along with its context. The authors made TCR beta cDNA libraries by 5'RACE template switching. This switching added a universal primer site and UMIs. TCRdb derives one entry per CDR3 protein from the 5' RACE reads, leaving out DNA. The sample's table shows roughly 450,000 distinct CDR3 sequences. Germline V lookup: CDR1 MDHEN, CDR2 SYDVKM. The CDR3 runs 15 residues. These data originate in a study of T cells expressing NK-cell markers. The TCR comes from a woman between 50 and 59 years old in good health. Sequenced sample: blood T cells: a sorted CD56 or NKG2C T cell subset, CD4+ or CD8+ T cells, or bulk PBMC T cells (not recorded which). The genes are TRBV28 and TRBJ2-7; the TRBD1 assignment by TCRdb is unverifiable without DNA. The CDR3 reads CASSLLGAKSYEQYF.